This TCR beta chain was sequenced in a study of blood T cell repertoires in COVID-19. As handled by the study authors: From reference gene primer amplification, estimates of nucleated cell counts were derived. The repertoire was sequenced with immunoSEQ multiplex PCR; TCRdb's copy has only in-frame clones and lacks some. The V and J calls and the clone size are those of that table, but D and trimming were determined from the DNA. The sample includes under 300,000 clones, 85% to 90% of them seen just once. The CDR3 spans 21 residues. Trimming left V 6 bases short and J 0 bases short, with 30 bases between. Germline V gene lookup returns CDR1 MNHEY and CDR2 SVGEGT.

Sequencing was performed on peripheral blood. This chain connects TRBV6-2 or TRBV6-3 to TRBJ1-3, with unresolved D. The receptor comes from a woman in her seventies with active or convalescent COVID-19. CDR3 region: CASSSPPRGQTGVDSGNTIYF. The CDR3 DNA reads TGTGCCAGCAGCTCCCCCCCAAGAGGTCAGACGGGAGTGGACTCTGGAAACACCATATATTTT.